The entry below describes one T cell receptor beta chain. Its antigen is currently unknown. The sample originates from a study of T cell responses to AZD1222 COVID-19 vaccine. Sequenced by immunoSEQ multiplex PCR; TCRdb stores in-frame clones only, minus some. Among tens of thousands of clones, around 90% were seen once, and the ten largest hold 2.5% to 3.5%. Pooled samples include second doses given at about 4 or 12 weeks. Broader study findings: Clonal diversity may have been underestimated in mostly white British donors. Scientists sampled the repertoires only once the peak T cell response had passed.

Sample: peripheral blood, taken 28 days after the second AZD1222 dose. The receptor was isolated from an adult who received the AZD1222 COVID-19 vaccine.

The DNA of the CDR3 is TGCGCCAGCAGCATAATCACCGGCGGATCTAATGAAAAACTGTTTTTT. This sequence encodes CASSIITGGSNEKLFF. The chain carries TRBV5-1 and TRBJ1-4; D is unclear. The V end was cut by 4 bases, the J end by 3 bases, with 16 bases between. Germline CDR1 reads SGHRS; CDR2 reads YFSETQ. CDR3 length equals 16 residues.